Following are 5 T cell receptor beta chains from one sample sequenced in a study of cytomegalovirus exposure and HLA in healthy donors. Primers: 60 Vbeta forward and 13 Jbeta reverse. Assay used: immunoSEQ multiplex PCR; TCRdb lists only in-frame clones, some missing. Of 100,000 to 150,000 clones listed, around 80% are singletons. The specimen sequenced was PBMCs. The receptors shown here come from a female donor in good health and CMV-seronegative.

The chain joins TRBV7-2 to TRBJ2-7; D ambiguous. The CDR3 has 13 amino acids. Germline V gene data show CDR1 as SGHTA and CDR2 as FQGNSA. Trimming pared 5 bases from V and 1 base from J, leaving 9 bases between. The CDR3 DNA follows: TGTGCCAGCAGCCGTAGACATTCCTACGAGCAGTACTTC. This encodes CASSRRHSYEQYF.

The genes are TRBV30 and TRBJ2-1; D unresolved. The germline V gene encodes CDR1 GTSNPN and CDR2 SVGIG (reference sequence). V was trimmed by 4 bases and J by 7 bases, leaving 11 bases between them. This CDR3 comprises 12 residues. The CDR3 reads CAWTSSPNEQFF. The CDR3 DNA reads TGTGCCTGGACGTCGAGTCCGAATGAGCAGTTCTTC.

This clone was detected only once. The genes are TRBV7-2 and TRBJ2-1; D is possibly TRBD2 (5 bases). Trimming removed 0 bases at V and 7 bases at J, with 13 bases between. This CDR3 has 15 residues. Germline V CDR1 and CDR2: SGHTA, FQGNSA. The CDR3 is CASSLAVSSGNEQFF. The CDR3 bases are TGTGCCAGCAGCTTAGCCGTCTCCAGCGGTAATGAGCAGTTCTTC.

The V and J genes are TRBV27 and TRBJ2-1, with 8 bases lining up with TRBD1. CDR3 length equals 13 residues. Germline loops: CDR1 MNHEY, CDR2 SMNVEV (reference sequence). J gave up 6 bases and V 5 bases, and 3 bases lay outside the gene matches. The CDR3 bases are TGTGCCAGCAGTCGACAGGGGTTCAATGAGCAGTTCTTC. It translates to CASSRQGFNEQFF.

The chain recombines TRBV7-3 with TRBJ1-1, with D perhaps matching TRBD1 (5 bases). The CDR3 length is 13 residues. Germline V gene data show CDR1 as SGHTA and CDR2 as FQGTGA. The ends were cut back, 5 bases at V and 5 bases at J, with 12 bases in the middle. The CDR3 here is CASSRLGGTEAFF. CDR3 coding DNA: TGTGCCAGCAGCCGTTTGGGGGGGACTGAAGCTTTCTTT.